The present T cell receptor beta chain was sequenced within a study of T cell changes during pregnancy in multiple sclerosis. The CDR3 runs 17 residues. The germline CDR1 and CDR2 sequences are SGDLS and YYNGEE. V lost 3 bases to trimming and J lost 5 bases, with 23 bases between them. Measured with immunoSEQ multiplex PCR; TCRdb has only the in-frame clones, and not every one. The table has about 89,000 clones, around 92% seen once. V gene TRBV9 combines with J gene TRBJ2-5, with D uncertain. The sequence came from a female donor in good health, enrolled as a control in a pregnancy study. The source material was peripheral blood, sampled after pregnancy. The chain's CDR3 is CASSAPSGPTVRETQYF. The CDR3 DNA is TGTGCCAGCAGCGCCCCCTCCGGTCCCACGGTCCGTGAGACCCAGTACTTC.